This T cell receptor beta chain derives from a study of T-cell memory formation after mild COVID-19. Looking at the study overall: Largely donor-specific sequence clusters came from a couple of donors.

Study conclusions and caveats: Day 15 to 85 contracting clones showed balanced CD4/CD8; day 15 to 37 expanders favored CD4+.

The CDR3 has 16 amino acids. CDR1 and CDR2 from the germline V gene are SGHRS and YFSETQ. The V segment lost 1 base and the J segment 0 bases; nucleotides outside the gene matches: 1. Many counts were recorded for this clonotype. Its antigen is undetermined. Amplification by 5'RACE using constant-segment primers produced TCR alpha and TCR beta cDNA libraries that carried sample barcodes and UMIs. TCRdb reanalysed the 5' RACE reads using MiXCR and keeps one entry per CDR3 protein. The sample holds roughly 280,000 distinct CDR3 sequences; about 17% are singletons and the top ten take about a fifth. The gene calls are TRBV5-1 and TRBJ2-1; 10 positions agree with TRBD2. Sequenced sample: PBMCs or a T cell subset sorted from them (not recorded which). This receptor was taken from a man aged 18-30 years who had mild COVID-19 (a few samples of this study predate the infection). Cell type and time point are not known. The CDR3 sequence is CASSLPSGSSYNEQFF. The CDR3 DNA sequence: TGCGCCAGCAGCTTGCCTAGCGGGAGCTCCTACAATGAGCAGTTCTTC.